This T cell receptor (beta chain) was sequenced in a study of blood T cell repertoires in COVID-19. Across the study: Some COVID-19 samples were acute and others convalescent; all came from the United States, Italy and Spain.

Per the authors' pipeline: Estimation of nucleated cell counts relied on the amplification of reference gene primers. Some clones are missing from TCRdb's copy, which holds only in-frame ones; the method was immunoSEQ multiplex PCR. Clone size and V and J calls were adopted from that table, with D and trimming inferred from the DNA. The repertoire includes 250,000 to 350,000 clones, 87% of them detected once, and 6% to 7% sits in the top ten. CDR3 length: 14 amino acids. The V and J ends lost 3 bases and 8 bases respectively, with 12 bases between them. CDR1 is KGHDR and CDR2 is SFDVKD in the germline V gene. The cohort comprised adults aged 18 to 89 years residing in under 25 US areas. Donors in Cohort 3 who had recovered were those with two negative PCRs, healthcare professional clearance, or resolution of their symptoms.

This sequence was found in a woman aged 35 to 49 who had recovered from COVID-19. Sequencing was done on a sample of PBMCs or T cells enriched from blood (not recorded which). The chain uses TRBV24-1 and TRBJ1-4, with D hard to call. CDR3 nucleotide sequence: TGTGCCACCAGTGATCCCTTGGTCGGGGAAAAACTGTTTTTT. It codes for CATSDPLVGEKLFF.